These T cell receptor beta chains were read from a single sample in a study of shared clonotypes between healthy human individuals. Assay: immunoSEQ multiplex PCR; the TCRdb copy retains only in-frame clones and omits some. The sample records about 460,000 clones, around 77% being singletons. Sequenced input: PBMCs. These receptors came from a woman aged 40 to 50 in good health. Some clones in this sample may be carry-over from other donors' samples. Each CDR3 is given with its conserved first and last residue. A D gene is named only where the DNA matches it firmly. Clone size is not always given. Where it is, it says once, few, many or a class for expanded clones.

clone_size j_call v_call d_call cdr3_aa cdr3_nt
. TRBJ2-7 TRBV4-2 TRBD2 CASSQDWLAGEKREQYF TGTGCCAGCAGCCAAGATTGGCTAGCGGGAGAAAAGAGGGAGCAGTACTTC
. TRBJ2-1 TRBV15 . CATSRDRGAWGSYNEQFF TGTGCCACCAGCAGAGATCGCGGGGCTTGGGGGAGTTACAATGAGCAGTTCTTC
once TRBJ2-1 TRBV7-3 . CASSLGSGLSSYNEQFF TGTGCCAGCAGCTTAGGTTCAGGGCTTAGCTCCTACAATGAGCAGTTCTTC
. TRBJ2-1 TRBV7-2 TRBD2 CASSFSLAGENEQFF TGTGCCAGCAGCTTTTCTCTAGCGGGAGAGAATGAGCAGTTCTTC
. TRBJ1-1 TRBV10-3 . CAINPQGGTEAFF TGTGCCATCAATCCCCAGGGTGGCACTGAAGCTTTCTTT
. TRBJ2-7 TRBV9 TRBD1 CASSVGGQSYEQYF TGTGCCAGCAGCGTAGGGGGACAGTCCTACGAGCAGTACTTC
. TRBJ2-4 TRBV10-3 . CAISKHGGVIQYF TGTGCCATCAGTAAGCACGGGGGCGTCATTCAGTACTTC
. TRBJ2-7 TRBV7-3 TRBD1 CARQGEDYEQYF TGTGCCAGACAGGGGGAGGACTACGAGCAGTACTTC
. TRBJ1-1 TRBV15 TRBD1 CATSRDRGPGTEAFF TGTGCCACCAGCAGGGACAGGGGGCCGGGAACTGAAGCTTTCTTT
. TRBJ1-4 TRBV29-1 . CSVGWAGVEKLFF TGCAGCGTTGGATGGGCAGGTGTCGAAAAACTGTTTTTT
. TRBJ1-3 TRBV28 . CASSLDTGFSGNTIYF TGTGCCAGCAGTTTGGATACAGGGTTCTCTGGAAACACCATATATTTT
. TRBJ1-4 TRBV27 . CASSLRSGEKLFF TGTGCCAGCAGTTTACGAAGCGGTGAAAAACTGTTTTTT
few TRBJ2-1 TRBV7-2 . CASSQLGLEQFF TGTGCCAGCAGCCAGCTGGGCCTTGAGCAGTTCTTC
. TRBJ2-5 TRBV5-6 . CASSSRGTQETQYF TGTGCCAGCAGCTCCAGGGGAACCCAAGAGACCCAGTACTTC
. TRBJ1-2 TRBV29-1 . CSVAADNYGYTF TGCAGCGTTGCCGCAGACAACTATGGCTACACCTTC
. TRBJ1-1 TRBV30 TRBD1 CAWRLQGWTEAFF TGTGCCTGGAGGTTACAGGGGTGGACTGAAGCTTTCTTT
. TRBJ1-1 TRBV18 TRBD1 CASSPISGQGTEAFF TGTGCCAGCTCACCGATTTCCGGACAGGGCACTGAAGCTTTCTTT
. TRBJ1-4 TRBV27 . CASSLGPLNGEKLFF TGTGCCAGCAGTTTGGGGCCCCTCAATGGTGAAAAACTGTTTTTT
few TRBJ2-5 TRBV4-1 TRBD1 CASSAWTGGVETQYF TGCGCCAGCAGCGCCTGGACAGGGGGGGTAGAGACCCAGTACTTC
. TRBJ1-1 TRBV28 TRBD1 CASSWGGQGWRAFF TGTGCCAGCAGTTGGGGGGGACAGGGCTGGAGAGCTTTCTTT
. TRBJ1-2 TRBV13 . CASSPDKNYGYTF TGTGCCAGCAGCCCCGACAAAAACTATGGCTACACCTTC
. TRBJ2-1 TRBV10-3 TRBD2 CAIGTSGSRDNEQFF TGTGCCATCGGGACTAGCGGGAGTAGGGACAATGAGCAGTTCTTC
. TRBJ2-5 TRBV27 TRBD2 CASRYSGRVETQYF TGTGCCAGCAGATATAGCGGGAGGGTTGAGACCCAGTACTTC
. TRBJ1-5 TRBV4-1 . CASSQVPADRVKSNQPQHF TGCGCCAGCAGCCAAGTACCCGCAGATCGGGTCAAGAGCAATCAGCCCCAGCATTTT
many TRBJ1-1 TRBV29-1 . CSVAQGSGTEAFF TGCAGCGTTGCACAGGGCAGCGGCACTGAAGCTTTCTTT
. TRBJ1-1 TRBV14 TRBD1 CASSHAGTGAFF TGTGCCAGCAGCCACGCGGGGACAGGGGCTTTCTTT
few TRBJ2-2 TRBV5-1 TRBD2 CASSPGTSGRSTGELFF TGCGCCAGCAGTCCCGGGACTAGCGGGAGGTCTACCGGGGAGCTGTTTTTT
few TRBJ1-3 TRBV10-2 . CASKEQGSGNTIYF TGCGCCAGCAAAGAACAGGGATCTGGAAACACCATATATTTT
once TRBJ2-7 TRBV2 TRBD2 CASRTGTSRDEQYF TGTGCCAGCAGGACCGGGACTAGCCGCGACGAGCAGTACTTC
. TRBJ1-2 TRBV28 TRBD1 CASSLTGPKYGYTF TGTGCCAGCAGTTTGACAGGGCCCAAATATGGCTACACCTTC
. TRBJ1-4 TRBV7-7 . CASSPGTGADNEKLFF TGTGCCAGCAGCCCGGGGACGGGGGCTGATAATGAAAAACTGTTTTTT
. TRBJ1-1 TRBV15 . CATSTSFDTEAFF TGTGCCACCAGCACGTCCTTTGACACTGAAGCTTTCTTT
. TRBJ2-2 TRBV4-1 TRBD2 CASSKGLAGPNTGELFF TGCGCCAGCAGCAAGGGACTAGCGGGACCGAACACCGGGGAGCTGTTTTTT
. TRBJ1-1 TRBV6-1 . CASSEEKNTEAFF TGTGCCAGCAGTGAAGAAAAGAACACTGAAGCTTTCTTT
. TRBJ2-2 TRBV11-2 . CASSLVGGGATGELFF TGTGCCAGCAGCTTAGTAGGAGGGGGAGCCACCGGGGAGCTGTTTTTT
. TRBJ2-7 TRBV6-4 . CASSDWYSHYEQYF TGTGCCAGCAGTGACTGGTATAGCCACTACGAGCAGTACTTC
. TRBJ2-5 TRBV29-1 TRBD2 CSGRLAGRETQYF TGCAGCGGACGACTAGCGGGGAGAGAGACCCAGTACTTC
. TRBJ2-3 TRBV7-7 . CASSLGRADTQYF TGTGCCAGCAGCTTAGGAAGAGCTGATACGCAGTATTTT
. TRBJ1-5 TRBV28 TRBD1 CASSLVRGQGPQHF TGTGCCAGCAGCCTGGTAAGGGGGCAGGGGCCCCAGCATTTT
. TRBJ2-2 TRBV4-1 TRBD2 CASSLLAGVRTGELFF TGCGCCAGCAGCCTCTTAGCGGGAGTGCGTACCGGGGAGCTGTTTTTT
. TRBJ1-2 TRBV19 . CASSIDREDYGYTF TGTGCCAGTAGTATAGATCGGGAGGACTATGGCTACACCTTC
. TRBJ2-1 TRBV5-1 . CASSLAGGFLNEQFF TGCGCCAGCAGCTTGGCTGGAGGGTTCCTCAATGAGCAGTTCTTC
. TRBJ2-7 TRBV29-1 TRBD1 CSVKTGFDEQYF TGCAGCGTTAAGACAGGGTTCGACGAGCAGTACTTC
. TRBJ2-2 TRBV10-3 . CAISRLPNGGTGELFF TGTGCCATCAGCAGACTGCCTAATGGAGGTACCGGGGAGCTGTTCTTT
. TRBJ2-1 TRBV4-3 . CASSQDWGITYNEQFF TGCGCCAGCAGCCAAGATTGGGGTATCACCTACAATGAGCAGTTCTTC
. TRBJ2-7 TRBV9 . CASSPQDRTYEQYF TGTGCCAGCAGCCCCCAAGACAGGACCTACGAGCAGTACTTC
. TRBJ1-2 TRBV28 TRBD1 CASSEGGDGYTF TGTGCCAGCAGTGAAGGGGGCGATGGCTACACCTTC
. TRBJ2-7 TRBV28 . CASSSYTGFVPYEQYF TGTGCCAGCAGTTCCTACACAGGGTTCGTACCCTACGAGCAGTACTTC
. TRBJ2-5 TRBV18 TRBD2 CASSSSGSGETQYF TGTGCCAGCTCAAGTAGCGGGAGTGGGGAGACCCAGTACTTC
. TRBJ1-1 TRBV5-4 . CASSLARGNTEAFF TGTGCCAGCAGCTTGGCTCGGGGGAACACTGAAGCTTTCTTT
. TRBJ2-5 TRBV28 . CASSRTSRQETQYF TGTGCCAGCAGCCGGACCTCGCGCCAAGAGACCCAGTACTTC
. TRBJ2-1 TRBV5-1 TRBD2 CASSLREVNEQFF TGCGCCAGCAGCTTGCGGGAGGTCAATGAGCAGTTCTTC
. TRBJ2-7 TRBV4-2 . CASSQGGYEQYF TGTGCCAGCAGCCAGGGCGGTTACGAGCAGTACTTC
. TRBJ2-7 TRBV5-1 TRBD2 CASSSSTSGRGYEQYF TGCGCCAGCAGCTCTTCGACTAGCGGGAGAGGATACGAGCAGTACTTC